Below are 29 T cell receptor beta chains sequenced from a single sample in a study of prognosis after radiotherapy for stage I lung cancer. From genomic DNA, two-round multiplex PCR was used to amplify TCR beta CDR3. Every TRBV and TRBJ gene had its own specific primer in first-round PCR. TCRdb re-called the multiplex PCR reads through MiXCR, storing one row per CDR3 protein. There are around 56,000 distinct CDR3 sequences in the sample; more than 20% occur only once, and around 6.9% lies in the top ten. The sample in question was PBMCs, obtained before or after stereotactic body radiation therapy (not recorded which). Receptors were obtained from a donor at least 50 years old with non-small cell lung cancer.

In regard to this clonotype: A read error may explain this, as a much larger clone is one base away. J is TRBJ1-1 and V is TRBV20-1; no reliable D call. This CDR3 has 15 residues. Trimming cost V 0 bases and J 3 bases, with 14 bases left between them. CDR1 and CDR2 (germline): DFQATT, SNEGSKA (reference sequence). The CDR3 loop is CSARDPKGRYTEAFF. In DNA form, the CDR3 reads TGCAGTGCTAGAGACCCAAAAGGAAGGTACACTGAAGCTTTCTTT.

This clonotype was found many times. V and J are TRBV20-1 and TRBJ2-3; the match to TRBD2 covers 7 bases. CDR3 length: 16 residues. The germline V gene encodes CDR1 DFQATT and CDR2 SNEGSKA (reference sequence). The V segment lost 4 bases and the J segment 3 bases; nucleotides outside the gene matches: 13. The CDR3 DNA follows: TGCAGTGCTACCTCGACTACCGGGGGGAGTACAGATACGCAGTATTTT. This gives the protein CSATSTTGGSTDTQYF.

This clonotype occurred many times. J is TRBJ2-3 and V is TRBV7-9; tentative D call: TRBD1 (7 bases). The V end was cut by 4 bases, the J end by 8 bases, with 10 bases between. CDR1 is SEHNR, CDR2 FQNEAQ, per germline (reference sequence). This CDR3 is built from 12 residues. The CDR3 region has the DNA TGTGCCAGCAGCTGGAGGGACAGTACGCAGTATTTT. It translates to CASSWRDSTQYF.

As for this clonotype: Since a much larger clone is just one base distant, this may be a read error. The CDR3 spells CAISAGTPWHTQYF. The DNA of the CDR3 is TGTGCCATCAGCGCGGGGACTCCATGGCATACGCAGTATTTT. This sequence joins TRBV9 and TRBJ2-3, with TRBD2 as a possible D gene (6 bases). The CDR3 consists of 14 residues. Germline CDR1 and CDR2: SGDLS and YYNGEE.

This clonotype was counted at least ten times. The chain has TRBV20-1 and TRBJ2-7; TRBD1 matches at 9 bases. V dropped 5 bases and J dropped 6; count of bases not matched to a gene: 8. The CDR3 has 13 amino acids. Germline V gene lookup returns CDR1 DFQATT and CDR2 SNEGSKA (reference sequence). CDR3 residues: CSAQAGTGLEQYF. The CDR3 bases are TGCAGTGCTCAAGCCGGGACAGGGCTCGAGCAGTACTTC.

As for this clonotype: A much larger clone is a single base away; this may be a read error. The missing conserved phenylalanine or tryptophan at the end of this CDR3 makes a read error likely. The chain joins TRBV29-1 to TRBJ1-1; 8 bases fit TRBD1. CDR1 SQVTM and CDR2 ANQGSEA come from the germline V gene. The CDR3 runs 13 residues. V was pared by 7 bases and J by 1 base, with 5 bases of the junction left unmatched. Here the CDR3 DNA reads TGCAGCGCCGACAGGGGTGGGAACACTGAAGCTTTCTCT. It codes for CSADRGGNTEAFS.

This clonotype was recorded at least ten times. This rearrangement joins TRBV6-1 to TRBJ2-7; D gene unclear. The CDR3 runs to 15 residues. From germline, CDR1 is MNHNS and CDR2 SASEGT. Trimming stripped 4 bases from V and 2 bases from J, with 15 bases between. The DNA for the CDR3 is TGTGCCAGCAGTGGATCTGTAATGGGGACCTACGAGCAGTACTTC. It translates to CASSGSVMGTYEQYF.

The chain combines TRBV5-6 with TRBJ2-2, with D uncertain. V shed 1 base and J shed 2 bases, with 9 bases lying between them. Germline values: CDR1 SGHDT, CDR2 YYEEEE. The CDR3 has 15 residues. The DNA of the CDR3 is TGTGCCAGCAGCTTGTCAGTGGTCAACACCGGGGAGCTGTTTTTT. It translates to CASSLSVVNTGELFF.

Comments on this clonotype: This likely traces to a read error, being one base from a far larger clone. This sequence joins TRBV6-4 and TRBJ1-1; a weak D match, TRBD1 (6 bases). Germline CDR1 is MRHNA and CDR2 is SNTAGT. Deletions cut 5 bases from V and 4 bases from J, with 17 bases between. CDR3 size: 15 residues. CDR3 loop: CASSTETGGVTEAFF. The CDR3 bases are TGTGCCAGCAGTACCGAGACAGGAGGAGTCACTGAAGCTTTCTTT.

Comment on this clonotype: A read error likely explains this, since a far larger clone differs by one base. Since no conserved phenylalanine or tryptophan closes the CDR3, a read error is the likely cause. The chain employs TRBV6-4 and TRBJ2-3; the D is unclear. With 6 bases removed from V and 1 base from J, the gap between germline ends came to 14 bases. The CDR3 runs 15 residues. CDR1 is MRHNA, CDR2 SNTAGT, per germline. CDR3 in amino acids: CASSINIRGTDTQYS. The CDR3, as DNA: TGTGCCAGCAGCATCAATATCCGGGGCACAGATACGCAGTATTCT.

This clonotype was found many times. The chain uses TRBV7-2 and TRBJ2-7; D is ambiguous. Trimming left V 4 bases short and J 4 bases short, with 11 bases between. Germline CDR1 reads SGHTA; CDR2 reads FQGNSA. This CDR3 contains 13 residues. The CDR3: CASSSLVGYEQYF. The CDR3 nucleotides are TGTGCCAGCAGCTCGCTGGTGGGGTACGAGCAGTACTTC.

The chain combines TRBV5-1 with TRBJ2-5, with D uncertain. The CDR3 covers 16 residues. Germline V gives CDR1 SGHRS, CDR2 YFSETQ. The V and J ends lost 3 bases and 3 bases respectively, with 18 bases between them. As DNA, the CDR3 is TGCGCCAGCAGCTCCAGTCCTGGCCAATTAAAAGAGACCCAGTACTTC. Its protein product is CASSSSPGQLKETQYF.

The genes are TRBV6-9 and TRBJ2-1; either TRBD1 or TRBD2 may fit D (5 bases each). Per the germline V gene, CDR1 is MNHGY and CDR2 is SVAAGI. The V and J ends lost 4 bases and 2 bases respectively, with 15 bases between them. The CDR3 consists of 16 residues. The CDR3 coding sequence is TGTGCCAGCAGTTCCGCCCCCGGGACGACCTACAATGAGCAGTTCTTC. It is translated as CASSSAPGTTYNEQFF.

This clonotype was detected ten times or more. The CDR3 bases are TGTGCCAGCAGCTGGGGGCTATTAACAGGGGGCGACGGCTACACCTTC. Its protein product is CASSWGLLTGGDGYTF. The chain joins TRBV5-8 to TRBJ1-2, with 9 bases that match TRBD1. Germline trimming cut 3 bases from V and 8 bases from J; bases unmatched to any gene: 14. CDR3 length: 16 amino acids. In germline, CDR1 is SGHTS, CDR2 YDEGEE.

Ten or more counts support this clonotype. The chain carries TRBV5-5 and TRBJ2-7, with D possibly TRBD2 on 5 matching bases. The CDR3 covers 14 residues. Between the trimmed V and J ends, which lost 3 bases and 2 bases, there was a span of 12 bases. From germline, CDR1 is SGHKS and CDR2 YYEKEE (reference sequence). The CDR3 sequence is CASSYYSGTYEQYF. The CDR3 region has the DNA TGTGCCAGCAGCTACTACAGCGGTACCTACGAGCAGTACTTC. Based on the CDR3 plus reference TRBV5-5 and TRBJ2-7, the full variable domain is DAGVTQSPTHLIKTRGQQVTLRCSPISGHKSVSWYQQVLGQGPQFIFQYYEKEERGRGNFPDRFSARQFPNYSSELNVNALLLGDSALYLCASSYYSGTYEQYFGPGTRLTVT.

This clonotype was detected ten times or more. V is TRBV6-5 and J is TRBJ2-7; TRBD1 aligns across 7 bases. Trimming took 4 bases from V and 3 from J; bases not matched to a gene: 12. CDR1 is MNHEY and CDR2 is SVGAGI in the germline V gene. The CDR3 covers 16 residues. The CDR3 spells CASSSTGEGAGYEQYF. In nucleotides, the CDR3 is TGTGCCAGCAGTTCCACAGGAGAGGGGGCTGGCTACGAGCAGTACTTC.

This clonotype has at least ten counts. The gene calls are TRBV7-2 and TRBJ1-1, with TRBD1 as a possible D gene (5 bases). This CDR3 comprises 14 residues. V was clipped by 5 bases and J by 5 bases, with 15 bases between them. CDR1 is SGHTA and CDR2 is FQGNSA in the germline V gene. The CDR3 region has the DNA TGTGCCAGCAGCCTATACCCAGGGACTACTGAAGCTTTCTTT. Amino acid sequence: CASSLYPGTTEAFF.

This clonotype was picked up many times. This chain connects TRBV6-1 to TRBJ1-5; no clear D. The CDR3 contains 12 residues. With 2 bases removed from V and 6 bases from J, the gap between germline ends came to 5 bases. Germline CDR1 reads MNHNS; CDR2 reads SASEGT. Here the CDR3 DNA reads TGTGCCAGCAGTGAACTCGGTCAGCCCCAGCATTTT. Translating it yields CASSELGQPQHF.

This clonotype was recorded at least ten times. CDR3 DNA: TGTGCCAGCAGCCGACCCCTCTCCGGGGAGCTGTTTTTT. It yields the protein CASSRPLSGELFF. The chain has TRBV28 and TRBJ2-2; D remains unclear. The CDR3 has 13 residues. Looked up from germline, CDR1 is MDHEN and CDR2 is SYDVKM. Trimming stripped 6 bases from V and 6 bases from J, with 11 bases between.

A single count supports this clonotype. Since a far larger clone is one base different, this is likely a read error. The V gene is TRBV6-9, the J gene TRBJ1-1; perhaps TRBD1 as D (5 bases). Germline CDR1 and CDR2: MNHGY and SVAAGI. The CDR3 is 16 residues long. In nucleotides, the CDR3 is TGTGCCATCAGTTACCCGAGCGGGGCGCTGAACACTGAAGCTTTCTTT. Protein: CAISYPSGALNTEAFF.

In this sample, this clonotype turned up many times. The J gene is TRBJ2-7, the V gene TRBV30; 9 bases match TRBD1. CDR3 length equals 14 residues. The V and J ends lost 0 bases and 6 bases, in that order; junction bases with no gene match: 6. Germline V gives CDR1 GTSNPN, CDR2 SVGIG (reference sequence). The CDR3 reads CAWSVGTGPREQYF. CDR3 nucleotides: TGTGCCTGGAGTGTAGGGACAGGGCCCCGCGAGCAGTACTTC.

On this clonotype itself: This likely reflects a read error, since a far larger clone is one base away. V is TRBV6-2 or TRBV6-3 and J is TRBJ2-4, with TRBD1 matching 7 bases. Gene TRBJ2-1 matches the end of the DNA better, so the J call may be wrong. There are 14 residues in the CDR3. Germline-derived CDR1 and CDR2 are MNHEY and SVGEGT. As DNA, the CDR3 is TGTGCCAGCAGTTACCCGGGACAGAGGGGTGATCAGTTCTTC. It translates to CASSYPGQRGDQFF.

This clonotype came up many times. The J gene is TRBJ2-1, the V gene TRBV7-9, with D perhaps matching TRBD1 (6 bases). This CDR3 has 16 amino acids. V was trimmed by 7 bases and J by 8 bases, leaving 24 bases between them. Germline-derived CDR1 and CDR2 are SEHNR and FQNEAQ (reference sequence). DNA of the CDR3: TGTGCCAGCACCTCCGGATACCGGGACACCCGCCATGAGCAGTTCTTC. It translates to CASTSGYRDTRHEQFF.

This clonotype was detected ten times or more. V is TRBV7-9 and J is TRBJ2-7; maybe TRBD1 (5 bases). Germline CDR1 SEHNR, CDR2 FQNEAQ (reference sequence). The length of the CDR3 is 14 residues. The ends were cut back, 1 base at V and 6 bases at J, with 13 bases in the middle. CDR3 sequence reads: CASSLGYQGSEQYF. CDR3 sequence (DNA): TGTGCCAGCAGCTTAGGATATCAGGGTTCCGAGCAGTACTTC.

In its sample, this clonotype was seen many times. The chain joins TRBV12-3 or TRBV12-4 to TRBJ1-1; D might be TRBD1 (5 bases). CDR3 size: 13 residues. The V gene lost 7 bases and the J gene lost 6 bases, with 15 bases spanning the gap. The CDR3 is CASNQNRGAEAFF. The CDR3 coding sequence is TGTGCCAGCAATCAGAATAGGGGTGCTGAAGCTTTCTTT.

J is TRBJ1-4 and V is TRBV5-1; the D is unclear. The V end was cut by 4 bases, the J end by 8 bases, with 18 bases between. Per the germline V gene, CDR1 is SGHRS and CDR2 is YFSETQ. The CDR3 runs 15 residues. CDR3: CASSLDMWRPEKLFF. Written as DNA, the CDR3 is TGCGCCAGCAGCCTTGACATGTGGCGGCCAGAAAAACTGTTTTTT.

This clonotype was picked up many times. The rearrangement joins TRBV7-9 to TRBJ1-6, with 10 bases fitting TRBD1. With V trimmed by 1 base and J by 9 bases, 6 bases remained unmatched. The CDR3 extends over 16 amino acids. Germline CDR1 reads SEHNR; CDR2 reads FQNEAQ (reference sequence). The CDR3 region has the DNA TGTGCCAGCAGCTTAGATGAGGGACAGGGGACTTCACCCCTCCACTTT. It translates to CASSLDEGQGTSPLHF.

Ten or more counts support this clonotype. This sequence joins TRBV12-3 or TRBV12-4 and TRBJ2-3; 8 nucleotides match TRBD2. The V and J ends lost 6 bases and 2 bases, in that order; junction bases with no gene match: 4. The CDR3 is 14 amino acids. In nucleotides, the CDR3 is TGTGCCAGCAGCTATAGCGGGGCCACAGATACGCAGTATTTT. It yields the protein CASSYSGATDTQYF.

This clonotype was found many times. The rearrangement uses TRBV19 and TRBJ1-2; D unresolved. From germline, CDR1 is LNHDA and CDR2 SQIVND (reference sequence). The CDR3 contains 15 residues. V was cut by 3 bases and J by 7 bases, with 18 bases left in between. The CDR3 is CASSIGPRSYSGYTF. In DNA form, the CDR3 reads TGTGCCAGTAGTATTGGTCCCAGGAGTTACTCTGGCTACACCTTC.